This TCR beta chain was sequenced for a study of OX40 agonist ivuxolimab in advanced cancers. Study as a whole: Participants averaged roughly 57 years of age (range about 23 to 79) and were 82.7% male. People who had prior anti-PD-1, anti-PD-L1 or anti-CTLA-4 therapy could take part, and less than 50% had some.

This clone was detected once. Other DNA sequences in this specimen translate into the identical CDR3. The CDR3 is 17 residues long. V was shortened by 5 bases and J by 4 bases, with 21 bases between the two germline ends. Germline V CDR1 and CDR2: MDHEN, SYDVKM. The protocol was immunoSEQ multiplex PCR, while the TCRdb copy is restricted to in-frame clones and leaves out a portion. The table has around 70,000 clones, 84% seen once. The sample here was CD4+ or CD8+ T cells sorted from blood, taken in a trial of the OX40 agonist ivuxolimab. The chain is built from TRBV28 and TRBJ1-5; tentatively, D is TRBD1 (6 bases). The receptor's source is an adult with an advanced solid tumor such as melanoma, head and neck, liver or kidney cancer. The DNA of the CDR3 is TGTGCCAGCAGTGCCTTCCAGGGGAGGGGTTTAAATCAGCCCCAGCATTTT. It is translated as CASSAFQGRGLNQPQHF.